Sequencing of this TCR beta chain was carried out in a study of beta chain features in type 1 diabetes. The entirety of the isolated RNA underwent reverse transcription, so expressed TCRB transcripts were sequenced. The assay was immunoSEQ multiplex PCR, and TCRdb's table has in-frame clones only and misses some. The sample yields 110,000 to 150,000 clones, roughly 10% seen once. This CDR3 has 14 residues. Trimming stripped 4 bases from V and 5 bases from J, with 14 bases between. CDR1 is SGHNT, CDR2 YYREEE, per germline (reference sequence). In this sample, this clone turned up a few times. Its antigen is not known. Each of the sorted populations had a purity greater than 98%. Study-level findings and limits: Significant though moderate, a shortening of TCRB CDR3s appeared in all four CD4+ subsets of Type 1 diabetes patients.

J is TRBJ2-3 and V is TRBV5-4; possibly TRBD1 for D (5 bases). Sample: central memory CD4+ T cells from blood. This clonotype was sampled from a middle-aged woman in good health. This CDR3 is CASSDGLRGDTQYF. The CDR3 coding sequence is TGTGCCAGCAGCGACGGGCTTAGGGGAGATACGCAGTATTTT.